The T cell receptor (beta chain) under discussion was sequenced for a study of T cells in tuberculosis. For the study at large: CD1B tetramers identified T cells specific for mycobacterial lipid GMM. In South Africa, adults with active tuberculosis were compared with IGRA-negative and latently infected IGRA-positive adolescents. Samples predate treatment or fall within its first 7 days.

This sample's time point: new active TB diagnosis, blood taken before or within 7 days of starting treatment. This CDR3 contains 15 residues. CDR1 is GTSNPN, CDR2 SVGIG, per germline (reference sequence). V shed 1 base and J 0 bases; nucleotides not matched to a gene: 3. Sequencing was performed with immunoSEQ multiplex PCR; in TCRdb, only in-frame clones are kept and a portion is missing. The sample gives tens of thousands of clones, around 90% of which show up once; about 5.3% is in the top ten. The sequences come from PBMCs, collected at tuberculosis diagnosis. V gene TRBV30 combines with J gene TRBJ1-3, with 7 bases lining up with TRBD1. The TCR was taken from an adult with tuberculosis. CDR3 in amino acids: CAWSETGSSGNTIYF. The CDR3 DNA is TGTGCCTGGAGTGAGACAGGGTCCTCTGGAAACACCATATATTTT.